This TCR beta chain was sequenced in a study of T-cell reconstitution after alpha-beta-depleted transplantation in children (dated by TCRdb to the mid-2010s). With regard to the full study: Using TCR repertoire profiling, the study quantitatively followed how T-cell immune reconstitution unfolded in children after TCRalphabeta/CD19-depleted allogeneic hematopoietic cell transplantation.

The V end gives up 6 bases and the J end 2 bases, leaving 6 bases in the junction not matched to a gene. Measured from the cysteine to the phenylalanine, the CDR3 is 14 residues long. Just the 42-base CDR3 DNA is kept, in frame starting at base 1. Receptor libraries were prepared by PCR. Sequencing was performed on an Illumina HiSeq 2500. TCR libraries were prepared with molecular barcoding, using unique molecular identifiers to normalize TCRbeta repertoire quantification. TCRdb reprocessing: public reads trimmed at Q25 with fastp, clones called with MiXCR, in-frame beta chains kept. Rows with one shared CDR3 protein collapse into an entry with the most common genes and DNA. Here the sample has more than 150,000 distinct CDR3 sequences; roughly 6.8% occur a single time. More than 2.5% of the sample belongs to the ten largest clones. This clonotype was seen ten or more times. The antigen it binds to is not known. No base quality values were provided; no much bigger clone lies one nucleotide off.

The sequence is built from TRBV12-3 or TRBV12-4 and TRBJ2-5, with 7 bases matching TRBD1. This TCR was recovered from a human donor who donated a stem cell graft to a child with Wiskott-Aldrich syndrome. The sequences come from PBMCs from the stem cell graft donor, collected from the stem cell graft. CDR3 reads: CASRRDRRQETQYF. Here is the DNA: TGTGCCAGCAGACGGGACAGAAGACAAGAGACCCAGTACTTC.